This T cell receptor (beta chain) originates from a study of T cell responses to AZD1222 COVID-19 vaccine. Looking at the study overall: Second doses at about 4 or about 12 weeks were pooled. Notes on the study in general: Just a handful of AZD1222 recipients were seropositive at baseline.

Turning to this clone: Its antigen is still unknown.

Trimming pared 1 base from V and 5 bases from J, leaving 12 bases between. This CDR3 contains 15 residues. Germline values: CDR1 SGHTA, CDR2 FQGNSA. Clones were sequenced by immunoSEQ multiplex PCR, and TCRdb holds only the in-frame ones, with some missing. Among more than 110,000 clones listed, approximately 85% were seen once. The starting material was peripheral blood, obtained on day 0 of AZD1222 vaccination. The clonotype comes from an adult in good health. The chain uses TRBV7-2 and TRBJ2-1, with D possibly TRBD2 on 5 matching bases. CDR3 nucleotides: TGTGCCAGCAGCTTAGTTGTGGGAGTCAACAATGAGCAGTTCTTC. Translated: CASSLVVGVNNEQFF.